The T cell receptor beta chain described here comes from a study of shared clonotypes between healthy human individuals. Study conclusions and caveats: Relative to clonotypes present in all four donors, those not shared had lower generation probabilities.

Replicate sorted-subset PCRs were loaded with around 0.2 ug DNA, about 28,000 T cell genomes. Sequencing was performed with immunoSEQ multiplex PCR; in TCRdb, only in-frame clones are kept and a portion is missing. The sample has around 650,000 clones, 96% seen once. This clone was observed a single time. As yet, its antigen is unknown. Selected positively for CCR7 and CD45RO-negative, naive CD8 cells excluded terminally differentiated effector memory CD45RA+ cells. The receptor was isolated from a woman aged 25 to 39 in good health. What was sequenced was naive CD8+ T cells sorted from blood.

The CDR3 loop is CASSGWGGLTDTQYF. In nucleotides, the CDR3 is TGTGCCAGCAGTGGGTGGGGCGGTCTCACAGATACGCAGTATTTT. J is TRBJ2-3 and V is TRBV27; weak D call: TRBD1 (5 bases). From germline, CDR1 is MNHEY and CDR2 SMNVEV (reference sequence). The germline V and J ends were trimmed by 5 bases and 2 bases, with 14 bases remaining between them. The CDR3 is made up of 15 amino acids.